This T cell receptor (beta chain) was recorded in a study of technical replicates of blood from several donors. Method: immunoSEQ multiplex PCR; TCRdb's copy keeps in-frame clones and lacks some. Counted here are approximately 92,000 clones, about 95% occurring once; the ten biggest clones make up about 0.35%. The germline V and J ends were trimmed by 5 bases and 16 bases, with 22 bases remaining between them. Germline loops: CDR1 SGHTS, CDR2 YDEGEE. The CDR3 is 13 amino acids. The V call is TRBV5-8, the J call TRBJ2-4, with TRBD1 as a possible D gene (7 bases). The TCR originated in a human donor in good health. The source material was T cells isolated from PBMCs. CDR3 in amino acids: CASSTLGQGGPYF. CDR3 nucleotide sequence: TGTGCCAGCAGTACCTTGGGGCAGGGGGGCCCTTACTTC.